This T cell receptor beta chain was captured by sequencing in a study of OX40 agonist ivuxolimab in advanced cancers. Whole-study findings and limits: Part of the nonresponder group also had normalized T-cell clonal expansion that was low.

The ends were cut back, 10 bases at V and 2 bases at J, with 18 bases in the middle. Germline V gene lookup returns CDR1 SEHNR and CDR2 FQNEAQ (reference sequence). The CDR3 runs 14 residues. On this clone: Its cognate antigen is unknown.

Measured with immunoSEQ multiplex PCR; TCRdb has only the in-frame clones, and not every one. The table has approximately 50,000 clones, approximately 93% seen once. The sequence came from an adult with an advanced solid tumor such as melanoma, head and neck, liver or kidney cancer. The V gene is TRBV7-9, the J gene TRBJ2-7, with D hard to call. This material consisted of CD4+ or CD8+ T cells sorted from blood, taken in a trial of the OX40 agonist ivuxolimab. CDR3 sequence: CAIKSAGSTYEQYF. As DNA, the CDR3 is TGTGCCATCAAGTCGGCAGGTAGCACCTACGAGCAGTACTTC.